One and the same sample provided the 23 T cell receptor beta chains below, sequenced in a study of blood T cell repertoires in COVID-19. Sequenced by immunoSEQ multiplex PCR; TCRdb stores in-frame clones only, minus some. The sample includes about 380,000 clones, more than 75% of them seen just once. Material: PBMCs or T cells enriched from blood (not recorded which). Every receptor here comes from a woman under 30 who had recovered from COVID-19.

J is TRBJ2-7 and V is TRBV2, with D hard to call. V was cut by 4 bases and J by 3 bases, with 13 bases left in between. Germline V gene sequence: CDR1 SNHLY, CDR2 FYNNEI. The length of the CDR3 is 14 residues. CDR3 protein: CASSGNSIRYEQYF. The CDR3 bases are TGTGCCAGCAGTGGTAACTCGATCCGCTACGAGCAGTACTTC. The whole variable domain, remainder taken from reference TRBV2 and TRBJ2-7, is EPEVTQTPSHQVTQMGQEVILRCVPISNHLYFYWYRQILGQKVEFLVSFYNNEISEKSEIFDDQFSVERPDGSNFTLKIRSTKLEDSAMYFCASSGNSIRYEQYFGPGTRLTVT.

V usage is TRBV15 and J usage is TRBJ2-3; weak D call: TRBD2 (7 bases). The length of the CDR3 is 14 residues. Germline CDR1 reads LNHNV; CDR2 reads YYDKDF (reference sequence). V was clipped by 8 bases and J by 5 bases, with 17 bases between them. CDR3 bases: TGTGCCACCTTTAGGGGGGGGGAAAAAGATACGCAGTATTTT. The encoded protein is CATFRGGEKDTQYF.

This clone appeared a single time. The rearrangement uses TRBV19 and TRBJ2-7, with a possible D match to TRBD1 (7 bases). The length of the CDR3 is 14 residues. Trimming took 5 bases from V and 0 from J, leaving 11 bases between them. The germline V gene has CDR1 LNHDA and CDR2 SQIVND (reference sequence). The CDR3 region is CASSPGGSSYEQYF. DNA for the CDR3: TGTGCCAGTAGTCCAGGGGGGAGCTCCTACGAGCAGTACTTC.

This clone was counted a few times. The rearrangement links TRBV30 to TRBJ1-6, with 9 bases identical to TRBD1. The CDR3 is 15 residues long. The V gene end was trimmed by 0 bases and the J gene end by 5 bases; junction bases not matched to a gene: 2. Germline CDR1 reads GTSNPN; CDR2 reads SVGIG (reference sequence). The CDR3 is CAWSVRQGDNSPLHF. The CDR3 DNA sequence: TGTGCCTGGAGTGTACGACAGGGGGATAATTCACCCCTCCACTTT.

To note about this clone: One end of the junction does not line up with germline, which may come from a read error. The rearrangement links TRBV7-7 to TRBJ2-5; 8 bases fit TRBD2. There are 16 residues in the CDR3. Germline CDR1 SSHAT, CDR2 FNYEAQ (reference sequence). The CDR3 region has the DNA TGTGCTAGCAGCCTTAGTCCAGCGGGAGACCAAGAGACCCAGTACTTC. Its translation is CASSLSPAGDQETQYF.

The rearrangement links TRBV27 to TRBJ1-5, with 9 positions matching TRBD1. The CDR3 has 19 amino acids. V trimming: 6 bases; J trimming: 3 bases; junction bases outside the gene matches: 18. CDR1 and CDR2 (germline): MNHEY, SMNVEV (reference sequence). CDR3 DNA sequence: TGTGCCAGCAGAAACCTAGGACAGGGGTTAGTATTAGACAATCAGCCCCAGCATTTT. Translation: CASRNLGQGLVLDNQPQHF.

The chain combines TRBV27 with TRBJ1-4, with D hard to call. The CDR3 length is 10 residues. V dropped 4 bases and J dropped 10 bases, with 4 bases sitting between them. Germline CDR1 reads MNHEY; CDR2 reads SMNVEV (reference sequence). CDR3 region: CASSWRKLFF. The CDR3 DNA follows: TGTGCCAGCAGTTGGAGAAAACTGTTTTTT.

There are a few counts of this clone. V usage is TRBV15 and J usage is TRBJ1-2; D unclear. Germline V gives CDR1 LNHNV, CDR2 YYDKDF (reference sequence). There are 14 residues in the CDR3. V lost 3 bases and J 3 bases, leaving 11 bases between the germline ends. CDR3 nucleotide sequence: TGTGCCACCAGCAGGCTGACTGATTACTATGGCTACACCTTC. Its protein is CATSRLTDYYGYTF.

This chain uses TRBV10-3 with TRBJ1-1, with D tentatively TRBD1 (5 bases). This CDR3 has 13 amino acids. Germline CDR1 reads ENHRY; CDR2 reads SYGVKD. The germline V and J ends were trimmed by 10 bases and 4 bases, with 16 bases remaining between them. The CDR3 loop reads CATLRGASTEAFF. The CDR3 DNA reads as TGTGCCACCCTACGCGGGGCCAGCACTGAAGCTTTCTTT.

The chain recombines TRBV7-2 with TRBJ1-1; 7 positions agree with TRBD1. With V trimmed by 5 bases and J by 1 base, 7 bases remained unmatched. The CDR3 is made up of 15 amino acids. The germline V gene has CDR1 SGHTA and CDR2 FQGNSA. The CDR3 is CASSPVTGPNTEAFF. CDR3 DNA sequence: TGTGCCAGCAGCCCAGTGACAGGGCCGAACACTGAAGCTTTCTTT.

This clone has a single count. The chain has TRBV6-5 and TRBJ1-1; 9 bases agree with TRBD1. V gave up 6 bases and J gave up 11 bases; unmatched junction bases: 13. The CDR3 totals 14 residues. Germline loops: CDR1 MNHEY, CDR2 SVGAGI. The CDR3 loop is CASSAGTGLMKAFF. The DNA of the CDR3 is TGTGCCAGCAGCGCCGGGACAGGGCTCATGAAGGCTTTCTTT.

The rearrangement joins TRBV7-2 to TRBJ1-1, with no clear D. Germline lookup yields CDR1 SGHTA and CDR2 FQGNSA. Trimming cost V 5 bases and J 7 bases, with 11 bases left between them. The CDR3 consists of 12 residues. CDR3 DNA: TGTGCCAGCAGCCGGGCGAGGGTTGAAGCTTTCTTT. It yields the protein CASSRARVEAFF.

This chain uses TRBV11-2 with TRBJ1-1; 8 bases map to TRBD1. The CDR3 totals 16 residues. Germline V gene lookup returns CDR1 SGHAT and CDR2 FQNNGV. The trim removed 5 bases at V and 0 bases at J, leaving 8 bases unmatched. The CDR3 bases are TGTGCCAGCAGCGGGTTTAAGACAGGGGTGAACACTGAAGCTTTCTTT. It translates to CASSGFKTGVNTEAFF. The whole variable domain, filled in from reference TRBV11-2 and TRBJ1-1, reads EAGVAQSPRYKIIEKRQSVAFWCNPISGHATLYWYQQILGQGPKLLIQFQNNGVVDDSQLPKDRFSAERLKGVDSTLKIQPAKLEDSAVYLCASSGFKTGVNTEAFFGQGTRLTVV.

The chain is built from TRBV27 and TRBJ1-1; maybe TRBD1 (5 bases). CDR3 length equals 15 residues. Germline V CDR1 and CDR2: MNHEY, SMNVEV (reference sequence). V lost 0 bases and J 4 bases, leaving 12 bases between the germline ends. In DNA form, the CDR3 reads TGTGCCAGCAGTTTATCCCCAGGGTCGGGCACTGAAGCTTTCTTT. As protein: CASSLSPGSGTEAFF.

The genes are TRBV2 and TRBJ1-4; 8 bases fit TRBD1. The V gene end was trimmed by 6 bases and the J gene end by 0 bases; junction bases not matched to a gene: 9. The CDR3 runs 17 residues. CDR1 is SNHLY, CDR2 FYNNEI, per germline. Here the CDR3 DNA reads TGTGCCAGCAGCATAGGCCGGACAGGGCCAACTAATGAAAAACTGTTTTTT. It specifies CASSIGRTGPTNEKLFF.

J is TRBJ2-7 and V is TRBV6-5; 8 positions agree with TRBD1. CDR1 is MNHEY and CDR2 is SVGAGI in the germline V gene. This CDR3 is built from 14 residues. The junction had 6 bases not matched to a gene; V was cut back by 6 bases and J by 2 bases. The CDR3 is CASSFRDRPYEQYF. CDR3 in DNA: TGTGCCAGCAGCTTCCGGGACAGGCCCTACGAGCAGTACTTC.

This sequence joins TRBV19 and TRBJ1-1; D remains unclear. This CDR3 contains 13 residues. The V gene's germline CDR1 is LNHDA and CDR2 SQIVND (reference sequence). Trimming removed 5 bases from V and 0 bases from J, with 7 bases in between. The CDR3 sequence: CASSSALNTEAFF. CDR3 DNA: TGTGCCAGTAGTTCAGCGTTGAACACTGAAGCTTTCTTT.

The rearrangement uses TRBV18 and TRBJ2-7, with 7 bases fitting TRBD1. This CDR3 spans 14 amino acids. The ends lost 3 bases at V and 5 bases at J; junction bases unmatched: 7. The V gene's germline CDR1 is KGHSH and CDR2 LQKENI. CDR3 bases: TGTGCCAGCTCACCGACGACAGGGTACAACGAGCAGTACTTC. Encoded protein: CASSPTTGYNEQYF.

The CDR3 spells CASSPGSQGSHEQYF. CDR3 nucleotides: TGTGCCAGCTCACCAGGCTCACAGGGGAGCCACGAGCAGTACTTC. This rearrangement joins TRBV18 to TRBJ2-7, with 7 positions matching TRBD1. There are 15 residues in the CDR3. CDR1 and CDR2 (germline): KGHSH, LQKENI. Germline trimming cut 2 bases from V and 5 bases from J; bases unmatched to any gene: 9.

The CDR3 protein is CASSNLGQGEAFF. The CDR3 DNA is TGTGCCAGCAGCAACCTAGGACAGGGGGAAGCTTTCTTT. This chain connects TRBV6-5 to TRBJ1-1, with 9 bases matching TRBD1. Germline V gene lookup returns CDR1 MNHEY and CDR2 SVGAGI. The V gene end was trimmed by 6 bases and the J gene end by 8 bases; junction bases not matched to a gene: 7. This CDR3 comprises 13 residues.

The genes are TRBV19 and TRBJ1-4; the D gene is possibly TRBD1 (5 bases). This CDR3 region has 15 residues. Trimming pared 7 bases from V and 6 bases from J, leaving 18 bases between. The germline CDR1 and CDR2 sequences are LNHDA and SQIVND (reference sequence). The CDR3 coding sequence is TGTGCCAGTAAGGTCTCGCGGGGCCGGTATGAAAAACTGTTTTTT. It is translated as CASKVSRGRYEKLFF. The full variable domain, completed using reference TRBV19 and TRBJ1-4, is DGGITQSPKYLFRKEGQNVTLSCEQNLNHDAMYWYRQDPGQGLRLIYYSQIVNDFQKGDIAEGYSVSREKKESFPLTVTSAQKNPTAFYLCASKVSRGRYEKLFFGSGTQLSVL.

In DNA, the CDR3 is TGTGCCTGGACGCAGGGGAGCGGTTTCGACAATGAGCAGTTCTTC. It specifies CAWTQGSGFDNEQFF. The chain employs TRBV30 and TRBJ2-1; possibly TRBD1 for D (6 bases). Trimming took 4 bases from V and 5 from J, leaving 18 bases between them. Germline lookup yields CDR1 GTSNPN and CDR2 SVGIG (reference sequence). This CDR3 is built from 15 residues.

The V call is TRBV12-3 or TRBV12-4, the J call TRBJ1-5, with D possibly TRBD1 on 5 matching bases. Between the trimmed V and J ends, which lost 4 bases and 6 bases, there was a span of 7 bases. CDR3 length: 12 amino acids. The DNA for the CDR3 is TGTGCCAGCAGTTCCCAGGGTCAGCCCCAGCATTTT. Translation gives CASSSQGQPQHF.